Included here is one T cell receptor (beta chain) sequence, with context. These data belong to a study of Graves' ophthalmopathy and Graves' hyperthyroidism. In the study overall: The blood sample was drawn at first diagnosis and before any treatment.

Using RNA transcripts, the TCR beta CDR3 regions were amplified. Following a first-round RT-PCR that used HTBI primers, a second-round multiplex PCR was carried out. TCRdb analysed the multiplex PCR reads with MiXCR anew, one entry per CDR3 protein. Here the sample spans about 740,000 distinct CDR3 sequences, roughly two fifths being singletons. From germline, CDR1 is SGDLS and CDR2 YYNGEE. The CDR3 covers 15 residues. V lost 0 bases, J lost 1 base, and 10 bases lay in between. None of the included patients had other autoimmune diseases, uncontrolled infections, pregnancy or lactation, as these led to exclusion. The evidence that diagnosis relied on was clinical symptoms, serum thyroxine, TRAb, thyroid ultrasound and orbital computed tomography.

The TCR originated in an adult man with Graves' ophthalmopathy. The rearrangement links TRBV9 to TRBJ2-5; no firm D call. The material sequenced was peripheral blood. This chain's CDR3 is CASSVAVHPQETQYF. The CDR3 coding sequence is TGTGCCAGCAGCGTAGCTGTCCACCCCCAAGAGACCCAGTACTTC.